The T cell receptor beta chain described here comes from a study of blood T cell repertoires in COVID-19. Study details: The United States, Italy and Spain were the sources of the acute and convalescent COVID-19 samples. T cells, B-cell-depleted T cells, or PBMCs supplied cDNA or gDNA.

Germline loops: CDR1 MNHEY, CDR2 SVGAGI. Trimming took 8 bases from V and 9 from J, leaving 10 bases between them. The CDR3 has 10 amino acids. This clone came up once. Per the authors' pipeline: Quantification of nucleated cells was approximated via reference gene primer amplification. The table came from immunoSEQ multiplex PCR; TCRdb's copy has only in-frame clones and leaves some out. The DNA gave D and trimming, while V, J and clone size come from that table. The table has under 200,000 clones, just over 85% seen once. The clonotype comes from a man between 50 and 59 years old with active or convalescent COVID-19. The V call is TRBV6-5, the J call TRBJ1-2; D is perhaps TRBD1 (6 bases). Sequencing was performed on peripheral blood. The CDR3 loop is CASHRESYTF. The CDR3 DNA reads as TGTGCCAGCCACAGGGAGAGCTACACCTTC.